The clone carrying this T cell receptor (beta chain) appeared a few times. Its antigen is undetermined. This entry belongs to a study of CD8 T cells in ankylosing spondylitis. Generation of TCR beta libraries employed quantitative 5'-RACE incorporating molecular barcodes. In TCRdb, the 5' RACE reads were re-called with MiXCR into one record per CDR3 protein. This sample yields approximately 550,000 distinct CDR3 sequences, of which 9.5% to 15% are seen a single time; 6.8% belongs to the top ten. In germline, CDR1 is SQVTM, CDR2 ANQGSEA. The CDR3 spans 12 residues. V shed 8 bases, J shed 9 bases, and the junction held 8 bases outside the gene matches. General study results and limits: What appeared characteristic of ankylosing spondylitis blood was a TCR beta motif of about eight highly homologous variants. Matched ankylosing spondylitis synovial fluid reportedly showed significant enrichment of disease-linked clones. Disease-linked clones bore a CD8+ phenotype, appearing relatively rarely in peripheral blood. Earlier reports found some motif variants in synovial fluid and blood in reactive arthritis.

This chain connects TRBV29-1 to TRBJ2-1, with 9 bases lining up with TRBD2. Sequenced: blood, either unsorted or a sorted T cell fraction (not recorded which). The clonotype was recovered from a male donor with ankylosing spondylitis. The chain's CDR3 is CSPQGAGGEQFF. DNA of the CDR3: TGCAGCCCCCAGGGAGCGGGAGGTGAGCAGTTCTTC.